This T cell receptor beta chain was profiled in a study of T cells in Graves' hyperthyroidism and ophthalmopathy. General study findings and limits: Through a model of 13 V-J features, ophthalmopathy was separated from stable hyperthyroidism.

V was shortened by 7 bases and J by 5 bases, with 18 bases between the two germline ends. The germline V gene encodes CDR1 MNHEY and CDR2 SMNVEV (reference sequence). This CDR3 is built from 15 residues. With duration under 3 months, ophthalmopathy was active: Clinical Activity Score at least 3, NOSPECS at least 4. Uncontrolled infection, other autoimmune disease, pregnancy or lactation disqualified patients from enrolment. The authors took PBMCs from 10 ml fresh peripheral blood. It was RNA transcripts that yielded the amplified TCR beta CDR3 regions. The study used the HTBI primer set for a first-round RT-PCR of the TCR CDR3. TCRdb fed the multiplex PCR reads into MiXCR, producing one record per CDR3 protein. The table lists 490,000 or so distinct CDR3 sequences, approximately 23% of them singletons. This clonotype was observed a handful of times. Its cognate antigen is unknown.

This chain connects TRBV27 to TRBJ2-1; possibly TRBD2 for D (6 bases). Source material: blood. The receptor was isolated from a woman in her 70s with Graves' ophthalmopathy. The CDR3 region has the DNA TGTGCCAGCACAAGAGAGGGACTGATCGACAATGAGCAGTTCTTC. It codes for CASTREGLIDNEQFF.